This T cell receptor beta chain was documented in a study of long-term antiretroviral therapy in people with HIV. Study-level points and caveats: The blood, collected between 2004 and 2017, was possibly taken under older ART regimens. CDR3 length ranges were narrower in HIV repertoires than in controls.

Comments on this clone: Antigen specificity is unknown.

At least two post-ART and at least one pre-ART PBMC sample were available for each donor. CDR1 and CDR2 (germline): SGDLS, YYNGEE. The CDR3 is made up of 15 amino acids. The junction had 5 bases not matched to a gene; V was cut back by 3 bases and J by 2 bases. Run at survey level, the immunoSEQ assay was version v3.0. Sequencing was directed toward about 35,000-50,000 T-cell genomes in each sample. Produced via immunoSEQ multiplex PCR; TCRdb's table is partial and in-frame only. The sample carries approximately 37,000 clones, around 83% recorded once. The chain links TRBV9 to TRBJ2-1; the match to TRBD1 covers 7 bases. The source is a young man with HIV. This material consisted of unsorted PBMCs, taken 1 year after starting antiretroviral therapy. The DNA for the CDR3 is TGTGCCAGCAGCGGCCGACAGGGTCCCTACAATGAGCAGTTCTTC. Protein: CASSGRQGPYNEQFF.